The clone carrying this TCR beta chain was seen only a few times. Its cognate antigen is unknown. TCRdb re-called the reads through MiXCR, storing one row per CDR3 protein. The data hold approximately 89,000 distinct CDR3 sequences, with approximately 24% observed a single time. This sample stems from a study of T cell repertoires in cytomegalovirus infection. The wider study: In the study, CMV epitopes included recently identified HLA-C-restricted and well-studied HLA-B-restricted ones.

Overall study findings and caveats: Predominance within the ex vivo response was attributable to HLA-C-restricted CMV-specific TCR beta clonotypes.

The V gene's germline CDR1 is MRHNA and CDR2 SNTAGT. V lost 0 bases, J lost 4 bases, and 6 bases lay in between. The CDR3 runs 13 residues. This clonotype was obtained from a human donor in good health (CMV status not recorded). Some clones in this sample may be carry-over from other donors' samples. The chain is built from TRBV6-4 and TRBJ1-1; D unclear. The sample was CD8+ T cells from cultured PBMCs, taken from culture after CMV antigen stimulation. CDR3 loop: CASSDSKGTEAFF. The CDR3 bases are TGTGCCAGCAGTGACTCAAAAGGCACTGAAGCTTTCTTT.